This TCR beta chain was documented in a study of T cells in Graves' hyperthyroidism and ophthalmopathy. Overall study results and limits: Blood held most thyroid clonotypes expanded above 0.001 frequency.

This clonotype was counted ten times or more. Antigen unknown. V shed 3 bases and J shed 3 bases, with 6 bases lying between them. The CDR3 is 13 residues long. The investigators amplified TCR beta CDR3 regions from RNA transcripts. Initially, a first-round RT-PCR of the TCR CDR3 employed the HTBI primer set. TCRdb re-derived calls from the multiplex PCR reads in MiXCR, one entry per CDR3 protein. The sample carries some 270,000 distinct CDR3 sequences, about an eighth recorded once. Using around 10 ml of fresh peripheral blood, PBMCs were prepared. This clonotype was obtained from a young woman with Graves' hyperthyroidism that later progressed to Graves' ophthalmopathy. V and J are TRBV12-3 or TRBV12-4 and TRBJ2-1; D is unresolved. The specimen sequenced was blood. DNA of the CDR3: TGTGCCAGCAGTTTTTTATACTACAATGAGCAGTTCTTC. Translation: CASSFLYYNEQFF.